The 29 T cell receptor beta chains below all came from one sample that was sequenced in a study of T cell repertoires in cytomegalovirus infection. Each CDR3 protein is one row after TCRdb ran MiXCR on the reads. This table has around 800,000 distinct CDR3 sequences, approximately 32% appearing once. No cognate antigen is known for these TCRs. Source: cultured CD8+ T cells from PBMCs, taken from culture after CMV antigen stimulation. These receptors were obtained from a human donor in good health (CMV status not recorded). Some clones in this sample may be carry-over from other donors' samples.

This chain joins TRBV11-2 and TRBJ1-4; possible D gene TRBD1, 5 bases. Per germline, CDR1 SGHAT and CDR2 FQNNGV. CDR3 size: 15 residues. Trimming took 5 bases from V and 4 from J, leaving 14 bases between them. The CDR3 DNA sequence: TGTGCCAGCAGCCCCCGGGGAGGGGATAATGAAAAACTGTTTTTT. This gives the protein CASSPRGGDNEKLFF. Based on the CDR3 plus reference TRBV11-2 and TRBJ1-4, the full variable domain is EAGVAQSPRYKIIEKRQSVAFWCNPISGHATLYWYQQILGQGPKLLIQFQNNGVVDDSQLPKDRFSAERLKGVDSTLKIQPAKLEDSAVYLCASSPRGGDNEKLFFGSGTQLSVL.

The genes are TRBV4-3 and TRBJ2-1, with D hard to call. The ends were cut back, 3 bases at V and 0 bases at J, with 15 bases in the middle. Per the germline V gene, CDR1 is LGHNA and CDR2 is YSLEER. The length of the CDR3 is 17 residues. In DNA form, the CDR3 reads TGCGCCAGCAGCCAGACCCCCTATCGAGGCTCCTACAATGAGCAGTTCTTC. Its translation: CASSQTPYRGSYNEQFF.

This clonotype has only a few counts. V gene TRBV7-2 combines with J gene TRBJ2-7; D is perhaps TRBD2 (6 bases). The V end was cut by 3 bases, the J end by 2 bases, with 17 bases between. The CDR3 loop spans 16 amino acids. Germline V gene data show CDR1 as SGHTA and CDR2 as FQGNSA. The DNA for the CDR3 is TGTGCCAGCAGCTTGGCGAAGCTCCGGGAGCCCTACGAGCAGTACGTC. Its translation is CASSLAKLREPYEQYV.

The genes are TRBV10-3 and TRBJ2-3; TRBD2 might be the D (6 bases). The ends were cut back, 3 bases at V and 0 bases at J, with 13 bases in the middle. The CDR3 length is 16 residues. From germline, CDR1 is ENHRY and CDR2 SYGVKD. CDR3 amino acids: CAISDRRGTSTDTQYF. CDR3 bases: TGTGCCATCAGTGATCGGCGGGGTACTAGCACAGATACGCAGTATTTT.

The J gene is TRBJ2-1, the V gene TRBV6-8; the D gene is possibly TRBD1 (6 bases). Per the germline V gene, CDR1 is MNHGY and CDR2 is SAAAGT. Between the trimmed V and J ends, which lost 0 bases and 4 bases, there was a span of 19 bases. The length of the CDR3 is 18 residues. The chain's CDR3 is CASSYSSGAGATYNEQFF. CDR3 DNA sequence: TGTGCCAGCAGTTACTCGTCCGGGGCAGGGGCCACTTACAATGAGCAGTTCTTC.

The genes are TRBV6-2 or TRBV6-3 and TRBJ1-5; D remains ambiguous. The CDR3 loop spans 17 amino acids. Between the trimmed V and J ends, which lost 2 bases and 2 bases, there was a span of 16 bases. Germline assignment: CDR1 MNHEY and CDR2 SVGEGT. For the CDR3, the DNA is TGTGCCAGCAGTTACGTGGACCGCGGATTCGGCAATCAGCCCCAGCATTTT. Its translation: CASSYVDRGFGNQPQHF.

This clonotype came up a few times. The genes are TRBV9 and TRBJ1-2; 8 bases map to TRBD1. Germline V gene data show CDR1 as SGDLS and CDR2 as YYNGEE. V lost 0 bases to trimming and J lost 6 bases; unmatched junction nucleotides: 7. CDR3 size: 15 residues. CDR3 DNA: TGTGCCAGCAGCGTAGAATGGACAGGGCACAATGGCTACACCTTC. Residues: CASSVEWTGHNGYTF.

The chain uses TRBV19 and TRBJ2-1; 9 bases are shared with TRBD2. CDR3 length equals 15 residues. J was trimmed by 8 bases and V by 5 bases; bases with no gene match: 10. The V gene's germline CDR1 is LNHDA and CDR2 SQIVND (reference sequence). The CDR3 region has the DNA TGTGCCAGTAGTTCCAGCGGGGGGCCGGTTGATGAGCAGTTCTTC. As protein: CASSSSGGPVDEQFF.

The sample holds a few counts of this clonotype. V gene TRBV12-3 or TRBV12-4 combines with J gene TRBJ1-4, with no clear D. The length of the CDR3 is 15 residues. Trimming took 6 bases from V and 5 from J, leaving 16 bases between them. The CDR3 spells CASRSLPVTNEKLFF. CDR3 in DNA: TGTGCCAGCAGAAGCCTCCCGGTCACAAATGAAAAACTGTTTTTT.

Comments on this clonotype: The conserved final phenylalanine or tryptophan is absent from the CDR3, which likely points to a read error. V gene TRBV5-1 combines with J gene TRBJ1-6; D might be TRBD1 (5 bases). The V end was cut by 0 bases, the J end by 10 bases, with 11 bases between. The CDR3 sequence is 14 residues long. The germline V gene encodes CDR1 SGHRS and CDR2 YFSETQ. The CDR3 sequence is CASSLGAGQSPLHY. DNA for the CDR3: TGCGCCAGCAGCTTGGGGGCAGGGCAATCACCCCTCCACTAT.

This chain uses TRBV2 with TRBJ2-7, with a possible D match to TRBD2 (6 bases). With 4 bases removed from V and 7 bases from J, the gap between germline ends came to 11 bases. The CDR3 runs to 12 residues. Germline-derived CDR1 and CDR2 are SNHLY and FYNNEI. The CDR3 loop is CASSGRGREQYV. The CDR3 DNA reads TGTGCCAGCAGTGGGAGGGGCCGGGAGCAGTACGTC.

J is TRBJ2-4 and V is TRBV12-3 or TRBV12-4; D tentatively fits TRBD1 or TRBD2 (5 bases each). CDR3 length: 17 amino acids. V was trimmed by 7 bases and J by 3 bases, leaving 22 bases between them. The CDR3 DNA reads TGTGCCAGCACCTCATCAGTGGTTACGAGGGGCAAAAACATTCAGTACTTC. Amino acid sequence: CASTSSVVTRGKNIQYF.

The rearrangement links TRBV7-4 to TRBJ2-5, with TRBD2 matching over 9 bases. V lost 0 bases to trimming and J lost 5 bases; unmatched junction nucleotides: 7. This CDR3 contains 16 residues. The V gene's germline CDR1 is SGHVT and CDR2 SQSDAQ. CDR3 sequence: CASSLASLAGTETQYF. CDR3 DNA: TGTGCCAGCAGCTTAGCGTCCCTAGCGGGGACGGAGACCCAGTACTTC.

The table lists this clonotype with a few counts. This chain links TRBV28 with TRBJ2-3; 7 bases are a match to TRBD2. J gave up 2 bases and V 4 bases, and 18 bases lay outside the gene matches. There are 19 residues in the CDR3. Germline loops: CDR1 MDHEN, CDR2 SYDVKM. CDR3 residues: CASSWDPGVRGSDTDTQYF. For the CDR3, the DNA is TGTGCCAGCAGTTGGGACCCCGGGGTGCGGGGGTCGGACACAGATACGCAGTATTTT. Full variable domain (missing parts from reference TRBV28 and TRBJ2-3): DVKVTQSSRYLVKRTGEKVFLECVQDMDHENMFWYRQDPGLGLRLIYFSYDVKMKEKGDIPEGYSVSREKKERFSLILESASTNQTSMYLCASSWDPGVRGSDTDTQYFGPGTRLTVL.

This clonotype was detected ten times or more. The V call is TRBV7-8, the J call TRBJ2-1; the match to TRBD2 covers 7 bases. This CDR3 has 15 residues. The germline CDR1 and CDR2 sequences are SGHVS and FQNEAQ. V trimming: 4 bases; J trimming: 1 base; junction bases outside the gene matches: 4. The CDR3, as DNA: TGTGCCAGCAGCTCGCTAGCGGCTTCCTACAATGAGCAGTTCTTC. Translation gives CASSSLAASYNEQFF.

Ten or more counts support this clonotype. This rearrangement joins TRBV7-6 to TRBJ2-3; 8 positions agree with TRBD1. CDR1 and CDR2 from the germline V gene are SGHVS and FNYEAQ. Trimming removed 4 bases from V and 3 bases from J; junction bases left unmatched: 6. The CDR3 spans 15 residues. The CDR3, as DNA: TGTGCCAGCAGCTCCGGACAGGGTGTGACAGATACGCAGTATTTT. Its protein is CASSSGQGVTDTQYF.

This clonotype was observed a few times. The chain combines TRBV4-3 with TRBJ2-1; D gene ambiguous. Trimming cost V 4 bases and J 0 bases, with 13 bases left between them. Looked up from germline, CDR1 is LGHNA and CDR2 is YSLEER. This CDR3 has 16 amino acids. The CDR3 sequence is CASSPFWASSYNEQFF. CDR3 nucleotide sequence: TGCGCCAGCAGCCCCTTCTGGGCCAGCTCCTACAATGAGCAGTTCTTC.

This clonotype was detected a few times. The chain combines TRBV9 with TRBJ1-6; 7 bases map to TRBD1. This CDR3 is built from 15 residues. With V trimmed by 0 bases and J by 5 bases, 2 bases remained unmatched. Germline loops: CDR1 SGDLS, CDR2 YYNGEE. CDR3 coding DNA: TGTGCCAGCAGCGTAGAGGGACAGCATAATTCACCCCTCCACTTT. Its translation is CASSVEGQHNSPLHF.

The V call is TRBV5-4, the J call TRBJ2-7; 8 nucleotides line up with TRBD1. The junction had 10 bases not matched to a gene; V was cut back by 7 bases and J by 4 bases. Germline lookup yields CDR1 SGHNT and CDR2 YYREEE (reference sequence). The CDR3 contains 14 residues. The CDR3 reads CASRNRGEWYEQYV. CDR3 nucleotide sequence: TGTGCCAGCCGGAACAGGGGGGAATGGTACGAGCAGTACGTC.

The chain joins TRBV19 to TRBJ2-5; D is unresolved. This CDR3 is built from 12 residues. Trimming took 8 bases from V and 0 from J, leaving 7 bases between them. The germline V gene has CDR1 LNHDA and CDR2 SQIVND (reference sequence). The CDR3 region has the DNA TGTGCCAGTGGAGACTACCAAGAGACCCAGTACTTC. Amino acid sequence: CASGDYQETQYF.

As for this clonotype: This may be a read error, as it is one base from a much larger clone. The chain combines TRBV14 with TRBJ1-4; D gene unclear. The CDR3 contains 16 residues. Trimming shortened V by 7 bases and J by 8 bases, and 23 bases separated the two germline ends. From germline, CDR1 is SGHDN and CDR2 FVKESK. The CDR3 nucleotides read TGTGCCAGCAACCTTATCGGAGGGCGCGCATGGGAAAAACTGTTTTTT. Its translation: CASNLIGGRAWEKLFF.

The chain combines TRBV2 with TRBJ2-1; D might be TRBD2 (6 bases). The V gene lost 1 base and the J gene lost 2 bases, with 12 bases spanning the gap. The CDR3 spans 16 residues. CDR1 SNHLY and CDR2 FYNNEI come from the germline V gene. CDR3 bases: TGTGCCAGCAGTGAAGGGGCGGGGCCGCCCTACAATGAGCAGTTCTTC. Translation: CASSEGAGPPYNEQFF. Full variable domain (remainder filled in from reference TRBV2 and TRBJ2-1): EPEVTQTPSHQVTQMGQEVILRCVPISNHLYFYWYRQILGQKVEFLVSFYNNEISEKSEIFDDQFSVERPDGSNFTLKIRSTKLEDSAMYFCASSEGAGPPYNEQFFGPGTRLTVL.

This clonotype was counted only a few times. The rearrangement links TRBV19 to TRBJ1-1; 9 bases are shared with TRBD1. CDR1 LNHDA and CDR2 SQIVND come from the germline V gene (reference sequence). The V segment lost 5 bases and the J segment 3 bases; nucleotides outside the gene matches: 4. CDR3 length equals 14 residues. The CDR3 region has the DNA TGTGCCAGTAGTTCGGACAGGGGATACACTGAAGCTTTCTTT. This translates into CASSSDRGYTEAFF.

This chain uses TRBV10-3 with TRBJ2-7; perhaps TRBD1 as D (6 bases). Trimming shortened V by 6 bases and J by 6 bases, and 24 bases separated the two germline ends. CDR3 length: 16 amino acids. In germline, CDR1 is ENHRY, CDR2 SYGVKD. The CDR3 reads CAISRTVGRQVFEQYF. For the CDR3, the DNA is TGTGCCATCAGCCGGACAGTAGGGAGACAAGTTTTCGAGCAGTACTTC.

This clonotype has just a few counts. The rearrangement links TRBV7-8 to TRBJ1-5, with 10 bases matching TRBD1. The CDR3 is 17 amino acids. The trim removed 4 bases at V and 5 bases at J, leaving 11 bases unmatched. The germline V gene has CDR1 SGHVS and CDR2 FQNEAQ. CDR3 in amino acids: CASSSPTGTGVHQPQHF. The CDR3 nucleotides are TGTGCCAGCAGCTCCCCAACCGGGACAGGGGTTCATCAGCCCCAGCATTTT.

V and J are TRBV12-5 and TRBJ2-3; tentatively, D is TRBD1 or TRBD2 (6 bases each). CDR1 and CDR2 (germline): LGHNT, FRNRAP. The CDR3 has 17 amino acids. V was pared by 5 bases and J by 0 bases, with 18 bases between. The CDR3 loop is CASGLPLGGPSTDTQYF. The CDR3, as DNA: TGTGCTAGTGGTCTCCCCTTAGGGGGGCCCAGCACAGATACGCAGTATTTT.

This rearrangement joins TRBV19 to TRBJ2-3; possibly TRBD2 for D (5 bases). CDR3 length equals 14 residues. Between the trimmed V and J ends, which lost 1 base and 6 bases, there was a span of 11 bases. Germline values: CDR1 LNHDA, CDR2 SQIVND (reference sequence). CDR3 loop: CASSIGEGPDTQYF. The DNA for the CDR3 is TGTGCCAGTAGTATAGGAGAGGGTCCGGATACGCAGTATTTT.

The DNA for the CDR3 is TGTGCCAGCAGCTTAGGAAGGTTTGTGACTAGCGGGCTGAACACCGGGGAGCTGTTTTTT. Protein sequence: CASSLGRFVTSGLNTGELFF. The V call is TRBV7-9, the J call TRBJ2-2, with 10 bases lining up with TRBD2. This CDR3 region has 20 residues. Germline loops: CDR1 SEHNR, CDR2 FQNEAQ (reference sequence). J lost 1 base, V lost 1 base, and 12 bases had no gene match.

This sequence joins TRBV7-9 and TRBJ1-2; TRBD1 agrees at 10 bases. Germline V gene sequence: CDR1 SEHNR, CDR2 FQNEAQ (reference sequence). The CDR3 contains 16 residues. The V segment lost 5 bases and the J segment 2 bases; nucleotides outside the gene matches: 8. The CDR3, as DNA: TGTGCCAGCAGCGTCCCGGGACAGGGGCGAAACTATGGCTACACCTTC. Translating it yields CASSVPGQGRNYGYTF.